This T cell receptor (beta chain) was sequenced in a study of technical replicates of blood from a few donors. Using immunoSEQ multiplex PCR, the repertoire was profiled, and TCRdb retains in-frame clones only, with some absent. The sample lists tens of thousands of clones, 90% to 96% seen once, with roughly 0.36% in the top ten. The V end was cut by 7 bases, the J end by 5 bases, with 8 bases between. The germline gives CDR1 LNHDA, CDR2 SQIVND (reference sequence). This CDR3 has 11 amino acids. What was sequenced was T cells isolated from PBMCs. The receptor was derived from a human donor in good health. V usage is TRBV19 and J usage is TRBJ2-5, with D perhaps TRBD2 (6 bases). CDR3 residues: CASTGGETQYF. CDR3 DNA: TGTGCCAGTACTGGGGGGGAGACCCAGTACTTC. Using reference TRBV19 and TRBJ2-5 for the parts outside the CDR3, the full variable domain is DGGITQSPKYLFRKEGQNVTLSCEQNLNHDAMYWYRQDPGQGLRLIYYSQIVNDFQKGDIAEGYSVSREKKESFPLTVTSAQKNPTAFYLCASTGGETQYFGPGTRLLVL.